This TCR beta chain was found in a study of early T cells in non-severe SARS-CoV-2 infection. This clonotype was counted only a few times. Unique molecular identifiers tagged individual cDNA molecules. TCRdb called the 5' RACE reads again in MiXCR, with one record for every CDR3 protein. The sample carries approximately 80,000 distinct CDR3 sequences, roughly 10% recorded once. V lost 3 bases and J 5 bases, leaving 14 bases between the germline ends. CDR1 and CDR2 from the germline V gene are MNHEY and SVGAGI. The CDR3 loop spans 14 amino acids. Material: whole blood, obtained at baseline. This clonotype was sampled from an adult who was a healthcare worker with PCR-confirmed SARS-CoV-2 infection or an uninfected control (not recorded which). J is TRBJ2-7 and V is TRBV6-5; tentative D call: TRBD1 (6 bases). The CDR3 nucleotides read TGTGCCAGCAGTTATTTGGGACAAGGAAACGAGCAGTACTTC. Translated, it gives CASSYLGQGNEQYF.